The 30 T cell receptor beta chains presented below share a single source sample, sequenced in a study of Ad26.COV2.S vaccination and SARS-CoV-2 variants. Treatment noted: around 19 received Ad26.COV2.S at low or high dose, single or two shots; about 5 received placebo; per-sample allocation not given. Collection of the samples took place on day 63 after the first injection of vaccine or placebo. Produced via immunoSEQ multiplex PCR; TCRdb's table is partial and in-frame only. There are about 680,000 clones in the sample; around 90% occur only once, and approximately 1.5% lies in the top ten. This material consisted of peripheral blood, taken in a trial of Ad26.COV2.S vaccine versus placebo. These receptors were collected from a person between 18 and 65 years old who received the Ad26.COV2.S COVID-19 vaccine or a placebo.

The chain joins TRBV7-2 to TRBJ2-2; the match to TRBD1 covers 8 bases. CDR3 length: 16 amino acids. The germline CDR1 and CDR2 sequences are SGHTA and FQGNSA. Trimming took 4 bases from V and 5 from J; bases not matched to a gene: 9. CDR3 in amino acids: CASSYLRGLGTGELFF. In DNA form, the CDR3 reads TGTGCCAGCAGCTACCTCAGGGGGCTGGGGACCGGGGAGCTGTTTTTT.

This rearrangement joins TRBV21-1 to TRBJ1-2. TRBV21-1 is listed as a pseudogene. CDR3 length: 15 residues. CDR3: CASSKAGITSYGYTF. DNA for the CDR3: TGTGCCAGCAGCAAAGCGGGGATCACGTCCTATGGCTACACCTTC.

This clone was observed a handful of times. The chain employs TRBV6-5 and TRBJ1-5; a weak D match, TRBD1 (5 bases). Germline-derived CDR1 and CDR2 are MNHEY and SVGAGI. This CDR3 comprises 14 residues. V dropped 0 bases and J dropped 6 bases, with 9 bases sitting between them. CDR3: CASSYSIRVQPQHF. The CDR3 nucleotides are TGTGCCAGCAGTTACTCGATCAGGGTTCAGCCCCAGCATTTT.

The CDR3 reads CASSPSSGGAFGTDTQYF. In DNA, the CDR3 is TGTGCCAGCAGCCCGTCTAGCGGGGGGGCCTTCGGCACAGATACGCAGTATTTT. The genes are TRBV7-3 and TRBJ2-3; 12 bases are shared with TRBD2. CDR3 size: 18 residues. The germline gives CDR1 SGHTA, CDR2 FQGTGA. V trimming: 5 bases; J trimming: 1 base; junction bases outside the gene matches: 10.

This chain connects TRBV5-1 to TRBJ2-2; D uncertain. This CDR3 contains 16 residues. V was cut by 3 bases and J by 6 bases, with 18 bases left in between. Germline lookup yields CDR1 SGHRS and CDR2 YFSETQ. The CDR3 loop reads CASSSRNLPSAGELFF. In DNA, the CDR3 is TGCGCCAGCAGCTCGCGCAATCTCCCGAGCGCCGGGGAGCTGTTTTTT.

The chain employs TRBV4-2 and TRBJ2-7; D possibly corresponds to TRBD2 (6 bases). Trimming took 0 bases from V and 2 from J, leaving 14 bases between them. Per the germline V gene, CDR1 is LGHNA and CDR2 is YNFKEQ. The CDR3 consists of 16 residues. CDR3 amino acids: CASSQDGGQGPYEQYF. CDR3 DNA: TGTGCCAGCAGCCAAGACGGGGGTCAGGGACCCTACGAGCAGTACTTC.

This clone was detected a few times. The V and J genes are TRBV19 and TRBJ1-5; TRBD1 matches 7 bases. V gave up 4 bases and J gave up 7 bases; unmatched junction bases: 13. The CDR3 spans 16 residues. The germline CDR1 and CDR2 sequences are LNHDA and SQIVND (reference sequence). This chain's CDR3 is CASSTRDSRSGQPQHF. Written as DNA, the CDR3 is TGTGCCAGTAGTACCCGGGACAGTCGGTCGGGCCAGCCCCAGCATTTT. The entire variable domain, with the rest obtained from reference TRBV19 and TRBJ1-5, is as follows: DGGITQSPKYLFRKEGQNVTLSCEQNLNHDAMYWYRQDPGQGLRLIYYSQIVNDFQKGDIAEGYSVSREKKESFPLTVTSAQKNPTAFYLCASSTRDSRSGQPQHFGDGTRLSIL.

This chain joins TRBV18 and TRBJ1-5; no clear D. Germline values: CDR1 KGHSH, CDR2 LQKENI. Trimming took 3 bases from V and 7 from J, leaving 10 bases between them. This CDR3 contains 13 residues. The CDR3 bases are TGTGCCAGCTCACCTGAGTTGGAGCAGCCCCAGCATTTT. It translates to CASSPELEQPQHF. The full variable domain, rest sourced from reference TRBV18 and TRBJ1-5, is NAGVMQNPRHLVRRRGQEARLRCSPMKGHSHVYWYRQLPEEGLKFMVYLQKENIIDESGMPKERFSAEFPKEGPSILRIQQVVRGDSAAYFCASSPELEQPQHFGDGTRLSIL.

This clone is a singleton in its sample. This chain connects TRBV11-3 to TRBJ2-5, with a possible D match to TRBD2 (6 bases). The V end lost 4 bases, the J end lost 5 bases, and 14 bases lay between the germline ends. This CDR3 has 14 amino acids. Germline CDR1 reads SGHNT; CDR2 reads YENEEA. CDR3 residues: CASSSGGNGETQYF. The DNA of the CDR3 is TGTGCCAGCAGCTCCGGGGGAAATGGGGAGACCCAGTACTTC.

The chain couples TRBV10-3 to TRBJ2-1; TRBD2 agrees at 9 bases. The CDR3 covers 15 residues. Trimming cost V 4 bases and J 5 bases; bases outside gene matches: 6. CDR1 and CDR2 (germline): ENHRY, SYGVKD. CDR3 amino acids: CAISGLSGGNNEQFF. CDR3 bases: TGTGCCATCAGTGGTCTTAGCGGGGGAAACAATGAGCAGTTCTTC.

The chain carries TRBV30 and TRBJ2-7, with 7 bases identical to TRBD1. The CDR3 runs 15 residues. Trimming cost V 0 bases and J 3 bases; bases outside gene matches: 8. The germline gives CDR1 GTSNPN, CDR2 SVGIG (reference sequence). The CDR3 sequence: CAWSVLGQGDYEQYF. The CDR3 nucleotides read TGTGCCTGGAGTGTACTGGGGCAGGGGGACTACGAGCAGTACTTC. Based on the CDR3 plus reference TRBV30 and TRBJ2-7, the full variable domain is SQTIHQWPATLVQPVGSPLSLECTVEGTSNPNLYWYRQAAGRGLQLLFYSVGIGQISSEVPQNLSASRPQDRQFILSSKKLLLSDSGFYLCAWSVLGQGDYEQYFGPGTRLTVT.

This chain links TRBV19 with TRBJ2-1, with 9 bases identical to TRBD2. The ends lost 3 bases at V and 7 bases at J; junction bases unmatched: 4. Germline CDR1 and CDR2: LNHDA and SQIVND (reference sequence). This CDR3 is 14 amino acids long. The CDR3: CASSMGLARNEQFF. The CDR3 coding sequence is TGTGCCAGTAGTATGGGACTAGCTAGGAATGAGCAGTTCTTC.

The rearrangement links TRBV5-8 to TRBJ1-6; D unresolved. CDR1 is SGHTS, CDR2 YDEGEE, per germline. This CDR3 region has 16 residues. Trimming took 4 bases from V and 9 from J, leaving 20 bases between them. The CDR3 bases are TGTGCCAGCAGCCTTCCAGGACCTACCTTGGGTTCACCCCTCCACTTT. Its protein product is CASSLPGPTLGSPLHF. Looking up the rest from reference TRBV5-8 and TRBJ1-6 gives the full variable domain: EAGVTQSPTHLIKTRGQQATLRCSPISGHTSVYWYQQALGLGLQFLLWYDEGEERNRGNFPPRFSGRQFPNYSSELNVNALELEDSALYLCASSLPGPTLGSPLHFGNGTRLTVT.

The J gene is TRBJ2-3, the V gene TRBV5-1; D remains unclear. Germline loops: CDR1 SGHRS, CDR2 YFSETQ. This CDR3 contains 15 residues. Trimming left V 3 bases short and J 2 bases short, with 13 bases between. CDR3 region: CASSSGRLITDTQYF. The CDR3 nucleotides read TGCGCCAGCAGCTCTGGACGGTTGATCACAGATACGCAGTATTTT.

The V gene is TRBV12-3 or TRBV12-4, the J gene TRBJ2-1, with unresolved D. V was clipped by 2 bases and J by 13 bases, with 9 bases between them. This CDR3 region has 11 residues. The CDR3 loop reads CASSLRDHQFF. The CDR3, as DNA: TGTGCCAGCAGTTTACGCGACCACCAGTTCTTC.

The gene calls are TRBV15 and TRBJ2-7; tentative D call: TRBD1 (5 bases). V was shortened by 3 bases and J by 2 bases, with 8 bases between the two germline ends. The CDR3 covers 13 residues. CDR1 and CDR2 (germline): LNHNV, YYDKDF (reference sequence). As DNA, the CDR3 is TGTGCCACCAGCAGGGAACAGGCCTACGAGCAGTACTTC. This sequence encodes CATSREQAYEQYF.

The genes are TRBV4-2 and TRBJ1-1; D unclear. The germline V gene has CDR1 LGHNA and CDR2 YNFKEQ. The CDR3 extends over 14 amino acids. Trimming pared 0 bases from V and 1 base from J, leaving 6 bases between. CDR3: CASSQEARNTEAFF. CDR3 DNA sequence: TGTGCCAGCAGCCAAGAGGCCAGGAACACTGAAGCTTTCTTT.

The rearrangement joins TRBV7-2 to TRBJ2-1, with 7 bases fitting TRBD1. Trimming removed 0 bases from V and 8 bases from J; junction bases left unmatched: 4. This CDR3 has 14 residues. The germline CDR1 and CDR2 sequences are SGHTA and FQGNSA. The CDR3 DNA reads as TGTGCCAGCAGCTTAGCAGACAGGGACCATGAGCAGTTCTTC. Its translation: CASSLADRDHEQFF.

The J gene is TRBJ2-2, the V gene TRBV27; 12 nucleotides line up with TRBD2. This CDR3 comprises 16 residues. Germline CDR1 and CDR2: MNHEY and SMNVEV (reference sequence). With 5 bases clipped from V and 7 bases from J, the junction kept 8 bases outside the gene matches. Here the CDR3 reads CASSLLAGGPGGELFF. The CDR3 nucleotides read TGTGCCAGCAGTCTCCTAGCGGGAGGGCCTGGCGGGGAGCTGTTTTTT.

The chain has TRBV6-6 and TRBJ2-4; possibly TRBD2 for D (6 bases). CDR1 is MNHNY and CDR2 is SVGAGI in the germline V gene (reference sequence). This CDR3 contains 12 residues. Trimming removed 2 bases at V and 15 bases at J, with 14 bases between. In DNA, the CDR3 is TGTGCCAGCAGTTACCGGACGGGGGACTTGTACTTC. It codes for CASSYRTGDLYF.

Concerning this clone: The same CDR3 is also encoded by other DNA sequences in this sample. This rearrangement joins TRBV19 to TRBJ2-3, with 7 bases fitting TRBD2. In germline, CDR1 is LNHDA, CDR2 SQIVND (reference sequence). CDR3 length equals 15 residues. Trimming removed 4 bases from V and 3 bases from J; junction bases left unmatched: 7. CDR3 residues: CASSTLGGSTDTQYF. The CDR3 DNA reads TGTGCCAGTAGTACTTTGGGGGGGTCAACAGATACGCAGTATTTT.

The rearrangement links TRBV24-1 to TRBJ2-3, with 11 bases matching TRBD1. The CDR3 has 13 residues. The junction had 6 bases not matched to a gene; V was cut back by 2 bases and J by 15 bases. CDR1 is KGHDR, CDR2 SFDVKD, per germline. CDR3 in DNA: TGTGCCACCAGTGATTCGCGGACAGGGGGCTACTATTTT. Residues: CATSDSRTGGYYF.

This rearrangement joins TRBV6-2 or TRBV6-3 to TRBJ1-1, with a possible D match to TRBD1 (6 bases). The germline gives CDR1 MNHEY, CDR2 SVGEGT. The length of the CDR3 is 12 residues. V was cut by 2 bases and J by 7 bases, with 8 bases left in between. The CDR3: CASSYGRGEAFF. CDR3 nucleotide sequence: TGTGCCAGCAGTTACGGCAGGGGTGAAGCTTTCTTT.

V and J are TRBV5-1 and TRBJ2-4; D not resolved. V lost 0 bases, J lost 0 bases, and 13 bases lay in between. The CDR3 consists of 17 residues. Germline values: CDR1 SGHRS, CDR2 YFSETQ. For the CDR3, the DNA is TGCGCCAGCAGCTTGGGACTTTTGCCCTTAGCCAAAAACATTCAGTACTTC. It translates to CASSLGLLPLAKNIQYF.

The genes are TRBV6-5 and TRBJ1-4; no clear D gene. V gave up 0 bases and J gave up 7 bases, with 15 bases separating them. This CDR3 region has 16 residues. Germline-derived CDR1 and CDR2 are MNHEY and SVGAGI. The CDR3 spells CASSYSSRGTGEKLFF. In DNA, the CDR3 is TGTGCCAGCAGTTACTCGAGCCGGGGAACTGGTGAAAAACTGTTTTTT.

V and J are TRBV5-8 and TRBJ1-5, with a possible D match to TRBD1 (5 bases). Per germline, CDR1 SGHTS and CDR2 YDEGEE. The CDR3 totals 17 residues. Trimming took off 0 bases at V and 7 bases at J, with 20 bases between the two ends. The CDR3 coding sequence is TGTGCCAGCAGCTTGGTTCTTTCGGGGGAATTCGGCCAGCCCCAGCATTTT. As protein: CASSLVLSGEFGQPQHF.

This clone was recorded only once. The genes are TRBV4-3 and TRBJ2-7; TRBD2 matches at 8 bases. The germline CDR1 and CDR2 sequences are LGHNA and YSLEER. The CDR3 is 17 amino acids. V lost 0 bases, J lost 0 bases, and 7 bases stayed unmatched. DNA of the CDR3: TGCGCCAGCAGCCAAGATCTAGCTAGCGGGCGCTCCTACGAGCAGTACTTC. This encodes CASSQDLASGRSYEQYF.

The gene calls are TRBV10-3 and TRBJ2-7; D remains ambiguous. CDR1 and CDR2 (germline): ENHRY, SYGVKD. The CDR3 has 15 amino acids. V was trimmed by 0 bases and J by 2 bases, leaving 11 bases between them. The CDR3 region is CAISESSSSTYEQYF. In nucleotides, the CDR3 is TGTGCCATCAGTGAGTCAAGCAGTAGTACCTACGAGCAGTACTTC.

This clone was counted a single time. J is TRBJ2-7 and V is TRBV7-2; 13 bases are a match to TRBD2. With 3 bases clipped from V and 4 bases from J, the junction kept 3 bases outside the gene matches. Germline CDR1 SGHTA, CDR2 FQGNSA. The CDR3 is 15 residues long. This chain's CDR3 is CASSFTSGGAYEQYF. The CDR3 bases are TGTGCCAGCAGCTTTACTAGCGGGGGGGCGTACGAGCAGTACTTC.

This chain uses TRBV6-5 with TRBJ2-1, with unresolved D. This CDR3 comprises 13 residues. V was shortened by 0 bases and J by 14 bases, with 14 bases between the two germline ends. The V gene's germline CDR1 is MNHEY and CDR2 SVGAGI. In DNA, the CDR3 is TGTGCCAGCAGTTACTCTCGCACCGGAAGGGAGTTCTTC. Translating gives CASSYSRTGREFF.